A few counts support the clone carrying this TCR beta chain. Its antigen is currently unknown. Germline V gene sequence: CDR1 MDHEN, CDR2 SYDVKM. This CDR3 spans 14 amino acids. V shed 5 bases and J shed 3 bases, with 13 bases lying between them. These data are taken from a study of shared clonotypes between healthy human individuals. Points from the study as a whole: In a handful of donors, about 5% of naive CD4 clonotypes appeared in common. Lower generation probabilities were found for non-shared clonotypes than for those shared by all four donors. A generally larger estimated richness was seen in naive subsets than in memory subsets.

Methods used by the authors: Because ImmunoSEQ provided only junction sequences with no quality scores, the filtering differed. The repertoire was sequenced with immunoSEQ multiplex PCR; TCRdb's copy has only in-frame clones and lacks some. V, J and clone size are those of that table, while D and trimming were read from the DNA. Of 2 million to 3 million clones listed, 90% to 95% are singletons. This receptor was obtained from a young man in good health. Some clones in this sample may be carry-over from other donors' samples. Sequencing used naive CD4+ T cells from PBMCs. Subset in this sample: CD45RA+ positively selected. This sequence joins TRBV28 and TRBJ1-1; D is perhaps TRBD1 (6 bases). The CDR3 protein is CASSGAGVDTEAFF. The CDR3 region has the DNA TGTGCCAGCAGTGGCGCAGGGGTTGACACTGAAGCTTTCTTT.